The rows below give T cell receptor beta chains drawn from one sample of a study of cytomegalovirus exposure and HLA in healthy donors. Here immunoSEQ multiplex PCR was the method, and the copy in TCRdb shows in-frame clones only, minus some. The sample carries about 150,000 clones, around 10% recorded once. The sequencing input was PBMCs. Every receptor here comes from a male donor in good health and CMV-seronegative. Both conserved end residues are part of each CDR3. Each record gives: D gene, V gene, J gene, clone size, CDR3 protein, CDR3 DNA. A D gene is named only where the DNA matches it firmly. Expanded clones are given a class, and other clones once, few, many or no size at all.

.	TRBV29-1	TRBJ2-3	few	CSVDQVLHTQYF	TGCAGCGTTGATCAGGTTTTGCATACGCAGTATTTT
.	TRBV4-3	TRBJ2-1	few	CASSQDRTQRSNEQFF	TGCGCCAGCAGCCAAGATAGGACTCAGCGGAGCAATGAGCAGTTCTTC
.	TRBV7-9	TRBJ1-1	few	CASSGGDEAFF	TGTGCCAGCAGCGGGGGGGATGAAGCTTTCTTT
.	TRBV7-2	TRBJ1-1	few	CASSLTRGEAFF	TGTGCCAGCAGCCTAACCAGGGGCGAAGCTTTCTTT
.	TRBV6-6	TRBJ1-1	.	CASYLGGTEAFF	TGTGCCAGCTATCTAGGTGGCACTGAAGCTTTCTTT
TRBD1	TRBV9	TRBJ1-1	.	CASSVDRGLKNTEAFF	TGTGCCAGCAGCGTCGACAGGGGACTCAAGAACACTGAAGCTTTCTTT
.	TRBV9	TRBJ1-1	few	CASSVGTDTEAFF	TGTGCCAGCAGCGTAGGGACGGACACTGAAGCCTTCTTT
.	TRBV28	TRBJ1-5	.	CASSSSAIGNQPQHF	TGTGCCAGCAGTTCGTCTGCGATCGGCAATCAGCCCCAGCATTTT
TRBD1	TRBV4-2	TRBJ1-2	few	CASSQVTGTANYGYTF	TGTGCCAGCAGCCAAGTGACAGGGACAGCTAACTATGGCTACACCTTC
.	TRBV7-3	TRBJ2-2	few	CASSKTVNTGELFF	TGTGCCAGCAGCAAGACAGTAAACACCGGGGAGCTGTTTTTT
.	TRBV28	TRBJ1-5	.	CASSLQGRSNQPQHF	TGTGCCAGCAGTTTGCAGGGAAGGTCAAATCAGCCCCAGCATTTT
TRBD1	TRBV5-8	TRBJ1-3	few	CASSRDRGNTIYF	TGTGCCAGCAGCCGGGACAGGGGAAACACCATATATTTT
TRBD1	TRBV27	TRBJ2-5	once	CASGGRNRGGGETQYF	TGTGCCAGCGGGGGTAGAAACAGGGGCGGCGGGGAGACCCAGTACTTC
.	TRBV7-9	TRBJ1-2	.	CASSTPGAKYGYTF	TGTGCCAGCAGCACCCCAGGGGCCAAATATGGCTACACCTTC
.	TRBV9	TRBJ1-6	few	CASSGERQNRNSPLHF	TGTGCCAGCAGCGGTGAGAGACAGAACCGTAATTCACCCCTCCACTTT
.	TRBV19	TRBJ2-2	few	CASNPIGAGELFF	TGTGCCAGTAACCCGATCGGGGCCGGGGAGCTGTTTTTT
.	TRBV30	TRBJ1-2	.	CAWRLANYGYTF	TGTGCCTGGAGACTCGCTAACTATGGCTACACCTTC
TRBD1	TRBV27	TRBJ1-2	.	CASSPRDRYYGYTF	TGTGCCAGCAGTCCCAGGGACAGATACTATGGCTACACCTTC
.	TRBV28	TRBJ1-4	few	CASSPGGGGSEKLFF	TGTGCCAGCAGTCCCGGGGGAGGGGGTAGTGAAAAACTGTTTTTT
TRBD1	TRBV6-5	TRBJ1-3	few	CASSRDRDSGNTIYF	TGTGCCAGCAGTCGGGACAGGGACTCTGGAAACACCATATATTTT
TRBD1	TRBV11-1	TRBJ2-7	.	CASSSNRGHSYEQYF	TGTGCCAGCAGCTCCAACAGGGGGCATTCCTACGAGCAGTACTTC
.	TRBV29-1	TRBJ1-5	.	CSVVGGDADQPQHF	TGCAGCGTTGTAGGTGGTGACGCGGATCAGCCCCAGCATTTT
TRBD2	TRBV4-2	TRBJ2-3	.	CASSPPGIRGGLAGPSSTDTQYF	TGTGCCAGCAGCCCCCCCGGGATCCGAGGGGGACTAGCGGGACCTTCTAGCACAGATACGCAGTATTTT
TRBD2	TRBV5-4	TRBJ2-5	.	CASSLGLAGGEFVETQYF	TGTGCCAGCAGCTTGGGGCTAGCGGGAGGGGAATTTGTGGAGACCCAGTACTTC
.	TRBV27	TRBJ1-4	few	CASRLIATNEKLFF	TGTGCCAGCAGGTTAATCGCAACTAATGAAAAACTGTTTTTT
TRBD1	TRBV30	TRBJ1-3	.	CAWSRQGVTTTIYF	TGTGCCTGGAGTCGGCAGGGGGTTACGACCACCATATATTTT
.	TRBV6-5	TRBJ1-2	.	CASSYFQGSYGYTF	TGTGCCAGCAGTTACTTTCAGGGGTCCTATGGCTACACCTTC
.	TRBV6-5	TRBJ2-3	.	CASRNSGASTDTQYF	TGTGCCAGCAGGAATAGCGGAGCCAGCACAGATACGCAGTATTTT
TRBD2	TRBV4-1	TRBJ2-7	few	CASSPLAGGPYEQYF	TGCGCCAGCAGCCCACTAGCGGGGGGCCCCTACGAGCAGTACTTC
.	TRBV19	TRBJ1-2	few	CASSIPSDYGYTF	TGTGCCAGTAGTATCCCTTCGGACTATGGCTACACCTTC
.	TRBV19	TRBJ1-4	few	CASKTLSEKLFF	TGTGCCAGTAAGACTTTATCCGAAAAACTGTTTTTT